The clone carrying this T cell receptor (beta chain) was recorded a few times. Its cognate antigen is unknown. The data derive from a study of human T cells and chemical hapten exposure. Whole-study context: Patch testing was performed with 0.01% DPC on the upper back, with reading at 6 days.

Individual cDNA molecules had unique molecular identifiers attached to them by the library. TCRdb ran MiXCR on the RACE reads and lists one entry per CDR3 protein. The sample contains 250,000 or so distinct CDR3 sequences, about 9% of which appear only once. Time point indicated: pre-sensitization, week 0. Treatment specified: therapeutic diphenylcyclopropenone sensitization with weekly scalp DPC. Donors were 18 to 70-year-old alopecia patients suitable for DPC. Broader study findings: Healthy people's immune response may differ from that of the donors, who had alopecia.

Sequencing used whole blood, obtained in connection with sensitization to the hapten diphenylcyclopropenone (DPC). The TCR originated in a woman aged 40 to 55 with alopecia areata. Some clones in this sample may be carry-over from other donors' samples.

The DNA for the CDR3 is TGTGCCAGCAGTGTCTATACCGGGACAGGGACATACAATGAGCAGTTCTTC. Its translation: CASSVYTGTGTYNEQFF. The J gene is TRBJ2-1, the V gene TRBV6-1; 9 bases align to TRBD1. CDR1 and CDR2 from the germline V gene are MNHNS and SASEGT. The V and J ends lost 4 bases and 4 bases, in that order; junction bases with no gene match: 11. CDR3 length: 17 amino acids.